Listed below are T cell receptor beta chains from one sample, sequenced in a study of cytomegalovirus exposure and HLA in healthy donors. The table came from immunoSEQ multiplex PCR; TCRdb's copy has only in-frame clones and leaves some out. The sample includes about 160,000 clones, nearly 80% seen only once; the top ten take around 0.96%. The sequencing sample was made of PBMCs. These receptors were taken from a woman aged 45-60 years in good health and CMV-seropositive. The CDR3 runs from the conserved cysteine through the conserved F or W. Fields, in order: J gene, V gene, clone size, D gene, CDR3 protein, CDR3 DNA. A D gene is named only where the DNA matches it firmly. Only part of the rows carry a size: once, few, many, or a class if the clone is expanded.

TRBJ2-1	TRBV6-1	few	TRBD1	CASSVGTGSYNEQFF	TGTGCCAGCAGTGTCGGGACAGGGTCATACAATGAGCAGTTCTTC
TRBJ1-1	TRBV7-7	-	-	CFNRVVTEAFF	TGTTTTAACAGGGTCGTGACTGAAGCTTTCTTT
TRBJ2-3	TRBV5-1	few	-	CASSSQSTDTQYF	TGCGCCAGCAGCTCTCAGAGCACAGATACGCAGTATTTT
TRBJ1-1	TRBV28	-	-	CASSLRLNTEAFF	TGTGCCAGCAGTTTACGGTTGAACACTGAAGCTTTCTTT
TRBJ2-7	TRBV18	once	TRBD2	CASSHTSGGAESYEQYF	TGTGCCAGCTCACACACTAGCGGGGGGGCTGAGTCCTACGAGCAGTACTTC
TRBJ1-5	TRBV9	once	TRBD1	CASSFGQGGQPQHF	TGTGCCAGCAGCTTCGGACAGGGCGGTCAGCCCCAGCATTTT
TRBJ2-3	TRBV10-3	-	-	CAISDPGRSTDTQYF	TGTGCCATCAGTGACCCGGGAAGGAGCACAGATACGCAGTATTTT
TRBJ2-1	TRBV7-9	once	TRBD1	CASSLGDRGNEQFF	TGTGCCAGCAGCTTAGGGGACAGGGGGAATGAGCAGTTCTTC
TRBJ2-7	TRBV5-1	once	-	CASSLKGDISYEQYF	TGCGCCAGCAGCTTGAAAGGGGACATTTCCTACGAGCAGTACTTC
TRBJ2-1	TRBV2	once	-	CASSAFQGGFF	TGTGCCAGCAGTGCCTTCCAGGGGGGGTTCTTC
TRBJ2-5	TRBV19	-	TRBD2	CASSIDGTRRETQYF	TGTGCCAGTAGTATAGATGGGACTAGACGAGAGACCCAGTACTTC
TRBJ2-7	TRBV5-1	-	-	CASSPAGTTHEQYF	TGCGCCAGCAGTCCCGCCGGGACAACCCACGAGCAGTACTTC
TRBJ2-1	TRBV5-8	-	TRBD1	CASNLGQGVYNEQFF	TGTGCCAGCAACTTAGGACAGGGGGTTTACAATGAGCAGTTCTTC
TRBJ1-1	TRBV19	-	TRBD1	CASRTGRTEAFF	TGTGCCAGTAGGACAGGGAGGACTGAAGCTTTCTTT
TRBJ2-7	TRBV28	-	-	CASSSTAYEQYF	TGTGCCAGCAGTTCCACGGCCTACGAGCAGTACTTC
TRBJ1-5	TRBV23-1	few	TRBD1	CASSPQPPGQGNQPQHF	TGCGCCAGCAGTCCCCAGCCTCCGGGACAGGGGAATCAGCCCCAGCATTTT
TRBJ2-1	TRBV7-2	-	TRBD1	CASVRDRAAGEQFF	TGTGCCAGCGTCCGGGACAGGGCCGCCGGTGAGCAGTTCTTC
TRBJ2-1	TRBV7-8	-	-	CASSLAFGGVSNEQFF	TGTGCCAGCAGCTTAGCGTTCGGGGGAGTAAGCAATGAGCAGTTCTTC
TRBJ1-4	TRBV10-3	-	-	CAISESVQGAGKLFF	TGTGCCATCAGTGAGTCGGTACAGGGTGCGGGAAAACTGTTTTTT
TRBJ2-3	TRBV19	once	-	CASRGWASTDTQYF	TGTGCCAGTCGGGGGTGGGCTAGCACAGATACGCAGTATTTT
TRBJ1-2	TRBV12-5	-	TRBD1	CASVPDRGDRGLDGYTF	TGTGCTAGTGTGCCCGACCGTGGGGACAGGGGGCTGGATGGCTACACCTTC
TRBJ2-3	TRBV7-9	few	-	CASNYDSTDTQYF	TGTGCCAGCAACTACGACAGCACAGATACGCAGTATTTT
TRBJ2-7	TRBV9	-	-	CASSVEGAPSREQYF	TGTGCCAGCAGCGTAGAAGGGGCCCCCTCCCGCGAGCAGTACTTC
TRBJ1-1	TRBV7-9	-	-	CASSLTGREGGAFF	TGTGCCAGCAGCTTAACGGGGCGGGAGGGTGGAGCTTTCTTT
TRBJ2-7	TRBV6-1	-	TRBD2	CASSEANQGLAGSYEQYF	TGTGCCAGCAGTGAAGCAAATCAGGGACTAGCGGGTTCCTACGAGCAGTACTTC
TRBJ2-1	TRBV6-5	-	-	CASSYSWLYNEQFF	TGTGCCAGCAGTTACTCGTGGCTTTACAATGAGCAGTTCTTC
TRBJ2-1	TRBV18	-	-	CASSPPFGVKAYNEQFF	TGTGCCAGCTCACCACCTTTCGGGGTTAAGGCCTACAATGAGCAGTTCTTC
TRBJ2-5	TRBV5-6	-	TRBD1	CASSLVGQGAGETQYF	TGTGCCAGCAGCTTGGTAGGCCAGGGGGCGGGAGAGACCCAGTACTTC
TRBJ1-5	TRBV4-1	-	-	CASSQDRDQPQHF	TGCGCCAGCAGCCAAGACCGGGATCAGCCCCAGCATTTT